This T cell receptor (beta chain) was identified during a study of blood T cell repertoires in COVID-19. The wider study: T cells, B-cell-depleted T cells, or PBMCs provided the cDNA or gDNA that served as material.

The repertoire was sequenced with immunoSEQ multiplex PCR; TCRdb's copy has only in-frame clones and lacks some. This sample has 200,000 to 250,000 clones; 84% occur once, and the top ten carry more than 9%. Trimming removed 4 bases at V and 7 bases at J, with 17 bases between. The CDR3 sequence is 14 residues long. CDR1 and CDR2 (germline): SQVTM, ANQGSEA. This TCR was sampled from a man aged 50-59 years with active or convalescent COVID-19. Sequenced input: peripheral blood. The V gene is TRBV29-1, the J gene TRBJ2-1, with a possible D match to TRBD1 (5 bases). The CDR3 here is CSVARGRLGNEQFF. CDR3 DNA sequence: TGCAGCGTTGCTAGGGGAAGATTGGGGAATGAGCAGTTCTTC.